The present TCR beta chain was sequenced within a study of control samples from healthy donors and cancer patients. The V and J ends lost 0 bases and 4 bases, in that order; junction bases with no gene match: 13. The CDR3 runs to 17 residues. Germline V lookup: CDR1 GTSNPN, CDR2 SVGIG (reference sequence). Libraries were prepared by immunoSEQ multiplex PCR; TCRdb keeps only in-frame clonotypes and omits some of them. This table has roughly 370,000 clones, 90% appearing once. The sample comprised PBMCs. The chain links TRBV30 to TRBJ2-5, with 8 bases identical to TRBD2. The receptor's source is a man aged 40-55 years with head and neck cancer. The CDR3 loop is CAWSVRGLVYGRETQYF. In DNA form, the CDR3 reads TGTGCCTGGAGTGTACGGGGACTAGTTTATGGTCGAGAGACCCAGTACTTC.